This TCR beta chain appears in the sequencing data of a study of T-cell reconstitution after alpha-beta-depleted transplantation in children. The TCRbeta library was prepared with unique molecular identifiers. TCRdb passed the PCR reads through MiXCR, listing each CDR3 protein once. The table has hundreds of thousands of distinct CDR3 sequences, 10% seen once; the top ten hold around 7.6%. This clonotype was detected ten times or more. This receptor was identified in a boy in the first two years of life with acute myeloid leukemia, due to receive a stem cell transplant. Material: PBMCs, obtained before TCRalphabeta/CD19-depleted stem cell transplant.

CDR3 DNA: TGTGCCAGCAGCTCTAGCGGGTTTAGCTCCTACAATGAGCAGTTCTTC. Residues: CASSSSGFSSYNEQFF. The V call is TRBV7-2, the J call TRBJ2-1; 8 bases are shared with TRBD2. Losses at the gene ends were 4 bases for V and 0 bases for J; bases not matched to a gene: 5. The CDR3 totals 16 residues. CDR1 SGHTA and CDR2 FQGNSA come from the germline V gene.